A single sample is the source of the 10 T cell receptor beta chains below, sequenced in a study of T cell responses to AZD1222 COVID-19 vaccine. Produced via immunoSEQ multiplex PCR; TCRdb's table is partial and in-frame only. The table has 100,000 to 150,000 clones, under 90% seen once. Sequences were derived from peripheral blood, sampled on day 0 of AZD1222 vaccination. The receptors come from an adult in good health.

This rearrangement joins TRBV6-5 to TRBJ1-2; 7 bases align to TRBD1. J was trimmed by 6 bases and V by 10 bases; bases with no gene match: 8. This CDR3 is built from 12 residues. The germline V gene encodes CDR1 MNHEY and CDR2 SVGAGI. This chain's CDR3 is CATADRADGYTF. CDR3 nucleotides: TGTGCCACCGCAGACAGGGCGGATGGCTACACCTTC.

J is TRBJ2-3 and V is TRBV6-1; D is ambiguous. Germline values: CDR1 MNHNS, CDR2 SASEGT. Trimming stripped 3 bases from V and 7 bases from J, with 17 bases between. The CDR3 contains 15 residues. DNA for the CDR3: TGTGCCAGCAGTGATGGTAACGCTGTCAGAAATACGCAGTATTTT. Its protein product is CASSDGNAVRNTQYF.

This clone showed up just a few times. The V call is TRBV5-6, the J call TRBJ1-5; unclear D gene. The CDR3 has 13 residues. Germline V lookup: CDR1 SGHDT, CDR2 YYEEEE. Between the trimmed V and J ends, which lost 4 bases and 5 bases, there was a span of 10 bases. CDR3 nucleotides: TGTGCCAGCAGCGTAGGACCCGATCAGCCCCAGCATTTT. This encodes CASSVGPDQPQHF.

The V call is TRBV12-3 or TRBV12-4, the J call TRBJ2-7; D unresolved. V shed 3 bases and J shed 4 bases, with 4 bases lying between them. This CDR3 spans 11 amino acids. CDR3 sequence: CASSFGYEQYF. CDR3 nucleotides: TGTGCCAGCAGTTTTGGTTACGAGCAGTACTTC.

The rearrangement links TRBV5-1 to TRBJ2-5; D is unresolved. V shed 0 bases and J shed 1 base, with 7 bases lying between them. Germline-derived CDR1 and CDR2 are SGHRS and YFSETQ. The CDR3 sequence is 14 residues long. The CDR3 nucleotides are TGCGCCAGCAGCTTGGTTGGGCCCCAAGAGACCCAGTACTTC. This sequence encodes CASSLVGPQETQYF. Full variable domain (remainder filled in from reference TRBV5-1 and TRBJ2-5): KAGVTQTPRYLIKTRGQQVTLSCSPISGHRSVSWYQQTPGQGLQFLFEYFSETQRNKGNFPGRFSGRQFSNSRSEMNVSTLELGDSALYLCASSLVGPQETQYFGPGTRLLVL.

The chain employs TRBV5-1 and TRBJ1-1; 7 bases line up with TRBD1. V lost 0 bases and J lost 9; bases outside the gene matches: 5. The CDR3 is 13 residues long. Looked up from germline, CDR1 is SGHRS and CDR2 is YFSETQ. CDR3 bases: TGCGCCAGCAGCTTGGAGGGACAGAGGAAAGCTTTCTTT. Its protein product is CASSLEGQRKAFF.

The genes are TRBV4-1 and TRBJ1-1; 9 bases fit TRBD1. After removal of 1 base from V and 3 bases from J, the junction contained 3 bases not matched to a gene. The CDR3 has 15 amino acids. Germline CDR1 MGHRA, CDR2 YSYEKL. Here the CDR3 reads CASSQGQGDDTEAFF. The CDR3 DNA is TGCGCCAGCAGCCAAGGACAGGGGGATGACACTGAAGCTTTCTTT.

The rearrangement uses TRBV12-3 or TRBV12-4 and TRBJ1-1; D gene ambiguous. The CDR3 spans 13 residues. V gave up 3 bases and J gave up 0 bases, with 5 bases separating them. The CDR3 reads CASSLWVNTEAFF. Written as DNA, the CDR3 is TGTGCCAGCAGTTTGTGGGTGAACACTGAAGCTTTCTTT.

This rearrangement joins TRBV11-2 to TRBJ1-1; D unresolved. CDR3 length: 12 residues. V shed 8 bases and J shed 7 bases, with 14 bases lying between them. Germline CDR1 reads SGHAT; CDR2 reads FQNNGV. In DNA, the CDR3 is TGTGCCAGCCGCGATTCTGCGATTGAAGCTTTCTTT. It codes for CASRDSAIEAFF.

The genes are TRBV6-4 and TRBJ1-2, with D tentatively TRBD1 (5 bases). Trimming took 9 bases from V and 8 from J, leaving 22 bases between them. Per germline, CDR1 MRHNA and CDR2 SNTAGT. The CDR3 runs 14 residues. In DNA, the CDR3 is TGTGCCAGTGCCAAATCGGACTCCCGGGGCGGCTACACCTTC. Translation: CASAKSDSRGGYTF.